This T cell receptor (beta chain) emerged from a study of blood T cell repertoires in COVID-19. Looking at the study overall: In each case, the material was cDNA or gDNA derived from T cells, B-cell-depleted T cells, or PBMCs.

Original processing methods: Estimated nucleated cell counts came from reference gene primer amplification. Generated by immunoSEQ multiplex PCR, the TCRdb table keeps only in-frame clones and is missing some. That table furnishes V, J and clone size, whereas the DNA furnished D and trimming. Altogether about 25,000 clones are present, about nine tenths being singletons, with the ten largest covering approximately 8.3%. Trimming cost V 0 bases and J 5 bases, with 13 bases left between them. Per the germline V gene, CDR1 is KGHSH and CDR2 is LQKENI. This CDR3 has 15 residues. The rearrangement links TRBV18 to TRBJ1-1; D may be TRBD1 (6 bases). Source material: peripheral blood. The receptor was isolated from a man aged 45-65 years with active COVID-19. The CDR3 DNA follows: TGTGCCAGCTCACCACCTTCCAGGGGAGGGACTGAAGCTTTCTTT. Amino acid sequence: CASSPPSRGGTEAFF.